The 8 T cell receptor beta chains presented below share a single source sample, sequenced in a study of shared T cell receptors in the human thymus. Sequencing used immunoSEQ multiplex PCR; TCRdb keeps in-frame clones, though not all of them. This sample has 630,000 or so clones, with around 87% found just once. This sample was also put to use in a study of human thymus T cells.

The source material was thymocytes. The receptors originated from a boy under two years old with a congenital heart defect.

This clone was observed once. This rearrangement joins TRBV11-2 to TRBJ1-5, with 7 bases identical to TRBD1. The germline gives CDR1 SGHAT, CDR2 FQNNGV. V lost 4 bases and J lost 7; bases outside the gene matches: 13. CDR3 size: 16 residues. The CDR3 reads CASSSRQRQGGQPQHF. CDR3 sequence (DNA): TGTGCCAGCAGCTCCCGGCAAAGACAGGGTGGACAGCCCCAGCATTTT.

This chain links TRBV29-1 with TRBJ1-3; D remains ambiguous. Trimming left V 6 bases short and J 4 bases short, with 13 bases between. The CDR3 has 13 amino acids. The germline V gene has CDR1 SQVTM and CDR2 ANQGSEA. In DNA, the CDR3 is TGCAGCGTCCGATCGGGTAAAGGAAACACCATATATTTT. Translated: CSVRSGKGNTIYF.

V and J are TRBV6-6 and TRBJ2-7; perhaps TRBD2 as D (7 bases). Germline-derived CDR1 and CDR2 are MNHNY and SVGAGI (reference sequence). Deletions cut 2 bases from V and 2 bases from J, with 16 bases between. The CDR3 consists of 16 residues. The CDR3 is CASSYARAGAPYEQYF. The CDR3 DNA follows: TGTGCCAGCAGTTACGCGAGGGCGGGGGCCCCCTACGAGCAGTACTTC.

V and J are TRBV7-8 and TRBJ2-2; possible D gene TRBD1, 5 bases. Trimming left V 8 bases short and J 7 bases short, with 23 bases between. The CDR3 runs to 16 residues. Germline V lookup: CDR1 SGHVS, CDR2 FQNEAQ. CDR3 DNA: TGTGCCAGCCCTTGTCCGTCCAGGGTTAAGGTCGGGGAGCTGTTTTTT. Its protein is CASPCPSRVKVGELFF.

This clone was counted only a few times. The chain joins TRBV7-9 to TRBJ1-5, with TRBD1 matching 9 bases. The CDR3 has 18 amino acids. With V trimmed by 4 bases and J by 6 bases, 16 bases remained unmatched. Germline V gives CDR1 SEHNR, CDR2 FQNEAQ (reference sequence). The CDR3 spells CASSSSQPRQGGGQPQHF. CDR3 DNA sequence: TGTGCCAGCAGCTCCTCACAACCCCGACAGGGGGGTGGTCAGCCCCAGCATTTT.

V and J are TRBV7-2 and TRBJ2-7, with 10 bases lining up with TRBD2. The CDR3 covers 15 residues. V lost 7 bases and J lost 2; bases outside the gene matches: 8. Germline values: CDR1 SGHTA, CDR2 FQGNSA. CDR3 residues: CASNQRTSGPYEQYF. The CDR3 DNA reads TGTGCCAGCAACCAGAGGACTAGCGGTCCCTACGAGCAGTACTTC.

The chain uses TRBV13 and TRBJ2-7; the match to TRBD1 covers 7 bases. Germline V gene sequence: CDR1 PRHDT, CDR2 FYEKMQ (reference sequence). V was pared by 5 bases and J by 2 bases, with 9 bases of the junction left unmatched. This CDR3 is built from 15 residues. The CDR3 is CASSGPGQSPYEQYF. The CDR3 DNA sequence: TGTGCCAGCAGCGGTCCGGGACAGAGTCCCTACGAGCAGTACTTC.

On this clone: A junction end diverges from the germline sequence, so it may reflect a read error. The chain is built from TRBV5-4 and TRBJ1-2; TRBD1 matches at 8 bases. Germline loops: CDR1 SGHNT, CDR2 YYREEE (reference sequence). The CDR3 has 14 amino acids. The CDR3 spells CTSSLNQGALGYTF. The CDR3 nucleotides read TGTACCAGCAGCTTGAACCAGGGGGCCTTGGGCTACACCTTC.